A selection of T cell receptor beta chains follows, all from one sample in a study of T cell responses to AZD1222 COVID-19 vaccine. The table came from immunoSEQ multiplex PCR; TCRdb's copy has only in-frame clones and leaves some out. Altogether about 150,000 clones are present, around 89% being singletons, with the ten largest covering around 3%. The starting material was peripheral blood, obtained on day 0 of AZD1222 vaccination. These receptors all stem from an adult in good health. Each CDR3 is given with its conserved first and last residue. A D gene is named only where the DNA matches it firmly. Size is stated for part of the rows, as once, few or many counts, or as a class when the clone is expanded.

>TRBV5-8|-|TRBJ1-2|-
TGTGCCAGCAGCTTGGACAGCCGGGGCTACACCTTC
CASSLDSRGYTF
>TRBV24-1|-|TRBJ2-3|TRBD2
TGTGCCACCAGTGATTCCTCTAGCGGGGATACGCAGTATTTT
CATSDSSSGDTQYF
>TRBV9|few|TRBJ1-2|TRBD1
TGTGCCAGCAGGGACCCACCGGGACAGGGAGGGGCGGAATATGGCTACACCTTC
CASRDPPGQGGAEYGYTF
>TRBV5-1|-|TRBJ2-7|-
TGCGCCAGCAGCGAAATCGGGACCGCCCTCGAGCAGTACTTC
CASSEIGTALEQYF
>TRBV18|-|TRBJ1-1|TRBD1
TGTGCCAGCTCACCGGCTAGGGACAGGGCGACTGAAGCTTTCTTT
CASSPARDRATEAFF
>TRBV6-5|-|TRBJ1-2|-
TGTGCCAGCAGTAAGGGCAGGGGAATAAACTATGGCTACACCTTC
CASSKGRGINYGYTF
>TRBV2|-|TRBJ1-2|-
TGTGCCAGCAGTGATTTGGACCGACATGGCTACACCTTC
CASSDLDRHGYTF
>TRBV4-3|-|TRBJ1-2|-
TGCGCCAGCAGCCAAGAGGTGGGGGGGAACTATGGCTACACCTTC
CASSQEVGGNYGYTF
>TRBV6-2/TRBV6-3|-|TRBJ2-2|-
TGTGCCAGCAGCAGTGGACAGCTCACCGGGGAGCTGTTTTTT
CASSSGQLTGELFF
>TRBV4-3|-|TRBJ2-7|-
TGCGCCAGCAGCCAGAGCTTAGTATACGAGCAGTACTTC
CASSQSLVYEQYF
>TRBV19|-|TRBJ2-7|TRBD1
TGTGCCAGTAGTTTCCGGGACAGCCTACCTCTCGAGCAGTACTTC
CASSFRDSLPLEQYF
>TRBV11-2|-|TRBJ2-5|-
TGTGCCAGCAGCTCCCAAATAGGAGAGACCCAGTACTTC
CASSSQIGETQYF
>TRBV7-2|-|TRBJ2-7|TRBD1
TGTGCCAGCAGCCGGGACAGGATCCACGAGCAGTACTTC
CASSRDRIHEQYF
>TRBV6-1|-|TRBJ1-5|TRBD1
TGTGCCAGCAGTGCAACCCTGACAGGGGATCAGCCCCAGCATTTT
CASSATLTGDQPQHF
>TRBV13|-|TRBJ2-7|TRBD1
TGTGCCAGCAGCATCTCCGGGACAGGGGGTTGGTACGAGCAGTACTTC
CASSISGTGGWYEQYF
>TRBV29-1|-|TRBJ2-5|-
TGCAGCGTTGACCGGCAGGTGGGAGAGACCCAGTACTTC
CSVDRQVGETQYF
>TRBV28|-|TRBJ2-1|TRBD2
TGTGCCAGCAGGGGAGCGGGGAGATACAATGAGCAGTTCTTC
CASRGAGRYNEQFF
>TRBV2|-|TRBJ2-1|-
TGTGCCACCCAGGGACGGGTTTACAATGAGCAGTTCTTC
CATQGRVYNEQFF
>TRBV2|-|TRBJ1-3|TRBD1
TGTGCCAGCAGTGAAGCCCGGGACAGTACTGGAAACACCATATATTTT
CASSEARDSTGNTIYF
>TRBV9|-|TRBJ1-2|-
TGTGCCAGCAGCGGGACGGTTGGCTATGGCTACACCTTC
CASSGTVGYGYTF
>TRBV6-1|few|TRBJ2-7|TRBD2
TGTGCCAGCAGTGAAGGGTCGGGGGGGCAAGACGAGCAGTACTTC
CASSEGSGGQDEQYF
>TRBV2|-|TRBJ1-4|-
TGTGCCAGCAGACCAGACAGGCCCACTAATGAAAAACTGTTTTTT
CASRPDRPTNEKLFF
>TRBV6-6|-|TRBJ2-7|-
TGTGCCAGTAGGGGGGAGACCCTCTACGAGCAGTACTTC
CASRGETLYEQYF
>TRBV5-8|-|TRBJ1-2|-
TGTGCCAGCAGCTTTCGGGGGGTCGTGAACTATGGCTACACCTTC
CASSFRGVVNYGYTF
>TRBV5-1|-|TRBJ1-5|-
TGCGCCAGCAGCTTGAATCCCGGGGAGGATCAGCCCCAGCATTTT
CASSLNPGEDQPQHF
>TRBV7-8|-|TRBJ2-7|-
TGTGCCAGCAGCTTAGCCGGGAGCTCCTACGAGCAGTACTTC
CASSLAGSSYEQYF
>TRBV27|-|TRBJ2-7|TRBD2
TGTGCCAGCAGCTGGGGGACTAGCGGATTCCGAGAGCAGTACTTC
CASSWGTSGFREQYF
>TRBV5-1|-|TRBJ2-2|-
TGCGCCAGCAGCTGGGACCGGGACAAGAACACCGGGGAGCTGTTTTTT
CASSWDRDKNTGELFF
>TRBV6-1|-|TRBJ1-1|TRBD1
TGTGCCAGCAGTGAAGCGGGACAGGGGACATGGGGGACTGAAGCTTTCTTT
CASSEAGQGTWGTEAFF
>TRBV12-3/TRBV12-4|-|TRBJ1-1|-
TGTGCCAGCAGTTTGAAGGTGAACACTGAAGCTTTCTTT
CASSLKVNTEAFF
>TRBV21-1|-|TRBJ1-4|-
TGTGCCAGCAGCAGGACAGGGGGTAGGGAAAAACTGTTTTTT
CASSRTGGREKLFF
>TRBV5-1|-|TRBJ2-1|TRBD2
TGCGCCAGCAGCACCTTAGCGGGGGTCGACAATGAGCAGTTCTTC
CASSTLAGVDNEQFF
>TRBV5-5|-|TRBJ1-1|-
TGTGCCAGCACTTTCGGGGGGCTTATTAGCACTGAAGCTTTCTTT
CASTFGGLISTEAFF
>TRBV5-1|-|TRBJ1-6|-
TGCGCCAGCAGCCAGACAGGTGATTATTCACCCCTCCACTTT
CASSQTGDYSPLHF
>TRBV28|-|TRBJ1-2|-
TGTGCCAGCAGTGATAACAGGGATGGCTACACCTTC
CASSDNRDGYTF
>TRBV5-5|once|TRBJ1-5|-
TGTGCCAGCAGCTCCGGGCCCCGGGCCAATCAGCCCCAGCATTTT
CASSSGPRANQPQHF
>TRBV9|once|TRBJ2-7|TRBD1
TGTGCCAGCAGCGCCGGGACAGAACCGATTTACGAGCAGTACTTC
CASSAGTEPIYEQYF
>TRBV12-5|-|TRBJ2-1|-
TGTGCTATCCTCCCGGGACAACCTTACAATGAGCAGTTCTTC
CAILPGQPYNEQFF